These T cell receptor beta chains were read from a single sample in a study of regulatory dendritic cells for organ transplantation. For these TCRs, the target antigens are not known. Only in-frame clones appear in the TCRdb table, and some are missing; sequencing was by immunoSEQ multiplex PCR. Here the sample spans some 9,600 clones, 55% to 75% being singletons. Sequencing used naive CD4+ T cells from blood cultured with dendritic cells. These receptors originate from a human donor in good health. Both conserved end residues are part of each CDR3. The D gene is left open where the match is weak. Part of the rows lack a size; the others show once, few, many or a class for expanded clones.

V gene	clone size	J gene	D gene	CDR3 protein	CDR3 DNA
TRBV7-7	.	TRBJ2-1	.	CASSLAESNEQFF	TGTGCCAGCAGCTTAGCGGAGAGCAATGAGCAGTTCTTC
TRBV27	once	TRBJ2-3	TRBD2	CASSSAGGPQYF	TGTGCCAGCAGTTCAGCGGGGGGGCCGCAATATTTT
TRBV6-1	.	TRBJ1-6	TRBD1	CASSADRGLVSPLHF	TGTGCCAGCAGTGCGGACAGGGGGCTGGTTTCACCCCTCCACTTT
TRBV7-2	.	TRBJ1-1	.	CASSFNPGRTEAFF	TGTGCCAGCAGCTTTAATCCGGGGAGAACTGAAGCTTTCTTT
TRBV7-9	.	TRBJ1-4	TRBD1	CASSSSGTGIGGKLFF	TGTGCCAGCAGCTCCTCCGGGACAGGGATAGGGGGAAAACTGTTTTTT
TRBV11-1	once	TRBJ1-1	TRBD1	CASSSDRVKNTEAFF	TGTGCCAGCAGCTCCGACAGGGTGAAGAACACTGAAGCTTTCTTT
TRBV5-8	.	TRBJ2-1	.	CASSLAAAGVDLRFF	TGTGCCAGCAGCTTGGCCGCAGCCGGAGTCGATTTGCGGTTCTTC
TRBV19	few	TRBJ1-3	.	CASRRQTSGNTIYF	TGTGCCAGTAGAAGACAGACCTCTGGAAACACCATATATTTT
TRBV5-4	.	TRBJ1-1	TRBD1	CASSITGGFAEAFF	TGTGCCAGCAGCATCACAGGGGGCTTCGCTGAAGCTTTCTTT
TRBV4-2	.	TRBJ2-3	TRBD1	CASSQGQGPSTDTQYF	TGTGCCAGCAGCCAAGGACAGGGACCTAGCACAGATACGCAGTATTTT
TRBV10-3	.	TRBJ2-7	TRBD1	CAHGGTGVYEQYF	TGTGCCCATGGGGGGACAGGAGTTTACGAGCAGTACTTC
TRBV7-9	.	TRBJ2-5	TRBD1	CASSPVGQPQETQYF	TGTGCCAGCAGCCCGGTGGGACAGCCCCAAGAGACCCAGTACTTC
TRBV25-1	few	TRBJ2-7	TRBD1	CASSRDSTYVEQYF	TGTGCCAGCAGTAGGGACAGCACCTACGTTGAGCAGTACTTC
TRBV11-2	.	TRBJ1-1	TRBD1	CASSSPDRGSTEAFF	TGTGCCAGCAGCTCCCCGGACAGGGGAAGCACTGAAGCTTTCTTT
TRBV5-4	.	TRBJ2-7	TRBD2	CASSFGGAYEQYF	TGTGCCAGCAGCTTTGGGGGGGCCTACGAGCAGTACTTC
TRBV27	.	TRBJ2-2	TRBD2	CASRLAGANTGELFF	TGTGCCAGCAGGTTAGCGGGCGCGAACACCGGGGAGCTGTTTTTT
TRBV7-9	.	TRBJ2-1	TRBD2	CASSLGLAGYNEQFF	TGTGCCAGCAGCTTAGGACTAGCGGGCTACAATGAGCAGTTCTTC
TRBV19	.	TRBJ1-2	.	CASSIYRVGYGYTF	TGTGCCAGTAGTATATACAGGGTCGGCTATGGCTACACCTTC
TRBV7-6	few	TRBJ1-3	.	CASSGLTRPAGNTIYF	TGTGCCAGCAGCGGTCTGACTCGCCCGGCTGGAAACACCATATATTTT
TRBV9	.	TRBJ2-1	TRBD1	CASSFGQGSYNEQFF	TGTGCCAGCAGCTTCGGACAGGGGAGCTACAATGAGCAGTTCTTC
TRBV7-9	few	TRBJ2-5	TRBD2	CASSPGRGVGETQYF	TGTGCCAGCAGCCCCGGACGGGGGGTAGGGGAGACCCAGTACTTC
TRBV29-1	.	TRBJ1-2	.	CSVDRREGLHGYTF	TGCAGCGTTGATCGCAGGGAAGGTTTGCATGGCTACACCTTC
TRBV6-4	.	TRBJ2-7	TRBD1	CASSRGTGGSYEQYF	TGTGCCAGCAGTCGCGGGACAGGGGGCTCCTACGAGCAGTACTTC
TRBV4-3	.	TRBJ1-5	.	CASSQDAGAGQPQHF	TGCGCCAGCAGCCAAGATGCAGGGGCGGGCCAGCCCCAGCATTTT
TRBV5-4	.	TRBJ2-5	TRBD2	CASSLAAGGLQETQYF	TGTGCCAGCAGCTTGGCTGCGGGGGGACTCCAAGAGACCCAGTACTTC
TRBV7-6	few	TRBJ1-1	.	CASSLGETEAFF	TGTGCCAGCAGCTTAGGCGAGACTGAAGCTTTCTTT
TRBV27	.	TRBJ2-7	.	CASSSQGVGSYEQYF	TGTGCCAGCAGTTCACAGGGTGTAGGCTCCTACGAGCAGTACTTC
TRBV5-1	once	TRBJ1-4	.	CASSRLGATNEKLFF	TGCGCCAGCAGCCGCTTGGGAGCAACTAATGAAAAACTGTTTTTT
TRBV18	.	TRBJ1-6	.	CASSPEGLKASPLHF	TGTGCCAGCTCACCAGAGGGACTGAAGGCTTCACCCCTCCACTTT
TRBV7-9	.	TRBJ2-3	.	CASSLAEAQSGTQYF	TGTGCCAGCAGCTTAGCGGAAGCCCAGTCGGGTACGCAGTATTTT
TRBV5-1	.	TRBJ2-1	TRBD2	CASSLGLADNEQFF	TGCGCCAGCAGCTTGGGACTAGCGGACAATGAGCAGTTCTTC
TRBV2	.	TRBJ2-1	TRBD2	CASSESSGGTYNEQFF	TGTGCCAGCAGTGAATCTAGCGGGGGGACCTACAATGAGCAGTTCTTC
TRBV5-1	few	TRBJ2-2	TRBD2	CASTLLAGDHVTGELFF	TGCGCCAGCACCTTGTTAGCGGGGGACCACGTCACCGGGGAGCTGTTTTTT
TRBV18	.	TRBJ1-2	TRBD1	CASSPSRDRTYGYTF	TGTGCCAGCTCACCAAGTCGGGACAGGACCTATGGCTACACCTTC
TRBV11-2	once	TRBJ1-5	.	CASSLGVSNQPQHF	TGTGCCAGCAGCTTAGGAGTGAGCAATCAGCCCCAGCATTTT
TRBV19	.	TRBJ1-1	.	CASSRDRNTEAFF	TGTGCCAGTAGCCGAGACAGAAACACTGAAGCTTTCTTT
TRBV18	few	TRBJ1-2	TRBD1	CASSSRPGQDYGYTF	TGTGCCAGCTCATCACGGCCGGGACAGGACTATGGCTACACCTTC
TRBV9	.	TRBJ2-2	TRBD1	CASSPEGAWNTGELFF	TGTGCCAGCAGCCCAGAGGGGGCCTGGAACACCGGGGAGCTGTTTTTT
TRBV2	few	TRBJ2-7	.	CASTMDRDNSYEQYF	TGTGCCAGCACTATGGACCGGGACAACTCCTACGAGCAGTACTTC
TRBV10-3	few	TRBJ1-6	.	CAIRAGGSPLHF	TGTGCCATCAGGGCGGGAGGTTCACCCCTCCACTTT
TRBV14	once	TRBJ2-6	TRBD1	CASSPLRGQANSGANVLTF	TGTGCCAGCAGCCCCCTGAGGGGACAGGCAAACTCTGGGGCCAACGTCCTGACTTTC
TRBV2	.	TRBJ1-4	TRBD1	CASSVRGQDEKLFF	TGTGCCAGCAGTGTTAGGGGACAGGATGAAAAACTGTTTTTT
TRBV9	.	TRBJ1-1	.	CASSPNTQGTEAFF	TGTGCCAGCAGTCCCAACACACAGGGTACCGAAGCTTTCTTT
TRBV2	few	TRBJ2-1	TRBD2	CASTETGGSHNEQFF	TGTGCCAGCACGGAAACGGGGGGATCCCACAATGAGCAGTTCTTC
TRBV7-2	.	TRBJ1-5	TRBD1	CASSFGTAYSNQPQHF	TGTGCCAGCAGCTTCGGGACAGCTTATAGCAATCAGCCCCAGCATTTT
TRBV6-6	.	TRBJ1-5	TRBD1	CASSKPGTGGGQPQHF	TGTGCCAGCAGTAAACCCGGGACAGGGGGCGGTCAGCCCCAGCATTTT
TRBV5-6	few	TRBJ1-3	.	CASSSTVRFGNTIYF	TGTGCCAGCAGCTCGACAGTCCGCTTTGGAAACACCATATATTTT
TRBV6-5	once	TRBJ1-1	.	CASSEQGGGAFF	TGTGCCAGCAGCGAACAGGGTGGAGGAGCTTTCTTT
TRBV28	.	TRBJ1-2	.	CASSLSAVIYGYTF	TGTGCCAGCAGTTTAAGTGCGGTCATATATGGCTACACCTTC
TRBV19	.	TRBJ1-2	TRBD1	CASSIEPYRGQGYGYTF	TGTGCCAGTAGTATAGAGCCCTACAGGGGGCAAGGCTATGGCTACACCTTC
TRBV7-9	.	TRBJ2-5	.	CASSLRGGGTQETQYF	TGTGCCAGCAGCCTTCGAGGGGGGGGCACCCAAGAGACCCAGTACTTC
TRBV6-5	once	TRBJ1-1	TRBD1	CASSWDRLAAEAFF	TGTGCCAGCAGTTGGGACAGGCTGGCCGCTGAAGCTTTCTTT